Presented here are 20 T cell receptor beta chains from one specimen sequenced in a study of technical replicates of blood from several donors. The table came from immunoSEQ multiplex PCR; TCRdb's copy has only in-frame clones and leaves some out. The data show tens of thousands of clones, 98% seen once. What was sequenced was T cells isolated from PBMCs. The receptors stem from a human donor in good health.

The CDR3: CASSLNNQPQHF. CDR3 nucleotide sequence: TGTGCCAGCAGCCTAAATAATCAGCCCCAGCATTTT. The gene calls are TRBV7-9 and TRBJ1-5; D unclear. Trimming removed 5 bases from V and 4 bases from J, with 6 bases in between. The CDR3 has 12 residues. CDR1 is SEHNR and CDR2 is FQNEAQ in the germline V gene (reference sequence).

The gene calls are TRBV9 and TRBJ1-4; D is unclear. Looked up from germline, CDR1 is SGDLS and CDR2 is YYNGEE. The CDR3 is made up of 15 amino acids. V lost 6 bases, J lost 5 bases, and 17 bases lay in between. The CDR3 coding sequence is TGTGCCAGCACCCCCCACCCCCTGGGCAATGAAAAACTGTTTTTT. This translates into CASTPHPLGNEKLFF. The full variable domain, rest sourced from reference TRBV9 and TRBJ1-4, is DSGVTQTPKHLITATGQRVTLRCSPRSGDLSVYWYQQSLDQGLQFLIQYYNGEERAKGNILERFSAQQFPDLHSELNLSSLELGDSALYFCASTPHPLGNEKLFFGSGTQLSVL.

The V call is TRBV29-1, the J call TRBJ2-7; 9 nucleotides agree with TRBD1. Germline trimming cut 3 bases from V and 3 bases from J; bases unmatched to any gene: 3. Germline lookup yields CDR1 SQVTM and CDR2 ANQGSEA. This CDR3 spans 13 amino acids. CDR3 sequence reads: CSVDLGQGYEQYF. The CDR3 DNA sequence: TGCAGCGTTGACTTGGGACAGGGCTACGAGCAGTACTTC.

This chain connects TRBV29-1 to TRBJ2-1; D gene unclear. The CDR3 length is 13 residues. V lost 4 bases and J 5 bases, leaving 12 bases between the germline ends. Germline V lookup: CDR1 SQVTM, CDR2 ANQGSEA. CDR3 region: CSVGQRVNNEQFF. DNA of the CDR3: TGCAGCGTTGGGCAGCGAGTTAACAATGAGCAGTTCTTC.

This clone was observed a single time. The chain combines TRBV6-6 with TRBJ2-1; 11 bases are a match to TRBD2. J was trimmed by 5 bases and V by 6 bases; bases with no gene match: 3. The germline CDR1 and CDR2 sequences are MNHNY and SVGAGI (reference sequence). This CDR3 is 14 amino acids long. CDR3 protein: CASRGLAADNEQFF. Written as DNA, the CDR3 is TGTGCCAGCAGGGGACTAGCGGCCGACAATGAGCAGTTCTTC.

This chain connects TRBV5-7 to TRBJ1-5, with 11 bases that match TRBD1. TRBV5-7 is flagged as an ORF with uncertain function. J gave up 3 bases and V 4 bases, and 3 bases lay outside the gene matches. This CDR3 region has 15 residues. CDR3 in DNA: TGTGCCAGCAGCAGGGACAGGGGGTACAATCAGCCCCAGCATTTT. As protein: CASSRDRGYNQPQHF.

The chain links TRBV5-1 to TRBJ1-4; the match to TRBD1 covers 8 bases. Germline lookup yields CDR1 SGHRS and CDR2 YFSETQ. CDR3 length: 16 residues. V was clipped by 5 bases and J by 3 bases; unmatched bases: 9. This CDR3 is CASRGTGDHPNEKLFF. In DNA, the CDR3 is TGCGCCAGCAGGGGGACAGGCGATCACCCTAATGAAAAACTGTTTTTT.

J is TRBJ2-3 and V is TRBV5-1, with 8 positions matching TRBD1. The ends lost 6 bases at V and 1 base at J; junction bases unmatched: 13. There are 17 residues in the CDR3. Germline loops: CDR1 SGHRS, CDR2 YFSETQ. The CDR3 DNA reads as TGCGCCAGCAACATGGAGCCCGGGACAGGAGGCACAGATACGCAGTATTTT. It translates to CASNMEPGTGGTDTQYF.

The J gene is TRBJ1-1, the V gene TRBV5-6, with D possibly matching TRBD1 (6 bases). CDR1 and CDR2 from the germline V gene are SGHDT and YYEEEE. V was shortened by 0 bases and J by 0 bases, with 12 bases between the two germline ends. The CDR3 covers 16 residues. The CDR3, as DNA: TGTGCCAGCAGCTTGGCCAGGGGCCGGCTGAACACTGAAGCTTTCTTT. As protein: CASSLARGRLNTEAFF.

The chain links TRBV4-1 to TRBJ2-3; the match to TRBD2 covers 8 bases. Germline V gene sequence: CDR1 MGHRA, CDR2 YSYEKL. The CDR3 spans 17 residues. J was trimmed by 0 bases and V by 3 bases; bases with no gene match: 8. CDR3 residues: CASSHGPSGGSTDTQYF. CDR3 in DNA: TGCGCCAGCAGCCATGGTCCGAGCGGGGGAAGCACAGATACGCAGTATTTT.

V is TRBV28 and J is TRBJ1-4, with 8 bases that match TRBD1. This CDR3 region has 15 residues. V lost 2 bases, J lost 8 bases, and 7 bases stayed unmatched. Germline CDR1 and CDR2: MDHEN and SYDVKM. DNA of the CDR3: TGTGCCAGCAGTTTAACACAGGGGGTCTGGGAAAAACTGTTTTTT. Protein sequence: CASSLTQGVWEKLFF.

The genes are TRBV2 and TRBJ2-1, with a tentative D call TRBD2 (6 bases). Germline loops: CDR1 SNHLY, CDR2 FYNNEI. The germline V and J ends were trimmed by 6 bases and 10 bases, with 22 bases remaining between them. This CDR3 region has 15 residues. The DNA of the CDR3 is TGTGCCAGCAGGAGTCTAATTTCTAGCGCAGGGGAGCAGTTCTTC. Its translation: CASRSLISSAGEQFF.

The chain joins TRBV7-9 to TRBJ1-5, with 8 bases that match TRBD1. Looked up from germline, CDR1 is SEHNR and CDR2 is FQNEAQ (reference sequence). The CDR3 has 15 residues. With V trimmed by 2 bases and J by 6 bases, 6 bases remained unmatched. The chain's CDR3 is CASSLMQGAVQPQHF. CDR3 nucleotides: TGTGCCAGCAGCTTAATGCAGGGGGCGGTTCAGCCCCAGCATTTT.

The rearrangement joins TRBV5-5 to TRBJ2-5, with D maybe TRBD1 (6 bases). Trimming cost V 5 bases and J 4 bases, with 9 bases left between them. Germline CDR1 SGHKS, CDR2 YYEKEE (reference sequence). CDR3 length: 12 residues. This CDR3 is CASSSRGETQYF. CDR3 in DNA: TGTGCCAGCAGTTCCAGGGGAGAGACCCAGTACTTC.

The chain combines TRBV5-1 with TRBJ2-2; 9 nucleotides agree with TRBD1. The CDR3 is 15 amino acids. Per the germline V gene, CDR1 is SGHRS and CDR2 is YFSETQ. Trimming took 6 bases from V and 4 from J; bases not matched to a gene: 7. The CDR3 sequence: CASTRGQGFTGELFF. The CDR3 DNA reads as TGCGCCAGCACCCGGGGACAGGGTTTCACCGGGGAGCTGTTTTTT.

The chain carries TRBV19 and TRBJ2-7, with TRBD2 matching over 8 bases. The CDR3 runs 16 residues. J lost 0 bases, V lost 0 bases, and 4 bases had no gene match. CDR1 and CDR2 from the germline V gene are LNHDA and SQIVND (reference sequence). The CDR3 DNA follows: TGTGCCAGTAGTATAGATCTCACTAGCGGCTCCTACGAGCAGTACTTC. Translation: CASSIDLTSGSYEQYF.

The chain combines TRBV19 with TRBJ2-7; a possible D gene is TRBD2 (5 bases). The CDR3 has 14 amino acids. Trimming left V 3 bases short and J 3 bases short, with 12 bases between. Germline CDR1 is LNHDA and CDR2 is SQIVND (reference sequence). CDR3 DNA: TGTGCCAGTAGTATCTGGGAGCGGCGCTACGAGCAGTACTTC. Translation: CASSIWERRYEQYF.

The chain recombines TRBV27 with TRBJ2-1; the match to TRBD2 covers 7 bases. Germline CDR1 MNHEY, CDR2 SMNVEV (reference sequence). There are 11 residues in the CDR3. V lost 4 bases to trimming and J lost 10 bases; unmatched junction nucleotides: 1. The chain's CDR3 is CASSSLAEQFF. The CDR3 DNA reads TGTGCCAGCAGTTCACTAGCGGAGCAGTTCTTC.

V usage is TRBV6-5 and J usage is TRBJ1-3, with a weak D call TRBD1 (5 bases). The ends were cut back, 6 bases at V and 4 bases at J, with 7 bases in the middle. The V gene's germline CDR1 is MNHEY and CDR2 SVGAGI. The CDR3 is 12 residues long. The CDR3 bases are TGTGCCAGCAGCCGGACAGGAAACACCATATATTTT. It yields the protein CASSRTGNTIYF.

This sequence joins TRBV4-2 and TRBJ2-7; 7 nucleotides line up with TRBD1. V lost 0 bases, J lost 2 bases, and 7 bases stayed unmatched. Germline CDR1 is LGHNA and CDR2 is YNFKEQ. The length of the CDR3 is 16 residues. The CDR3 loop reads CASSQDEGATTYEQYF. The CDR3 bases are TGTGCCAGCAGCCAAGATGAGGGGGCAACCACCTACGAGCAGTACTTC.